This TCR beta chain was recovered during a study of T cell responses to AZD1222 COVID-19 vaccine. V was cut by 5 bases and J by 3 bases, with 13 bases left in between. This CDR3 has 14 amino acids. CDR1 is SGHTA and CDR2 is FQGNSA in the germline V gene. The data were produced by immunoSEQ multiplex PCR, yet TCRdb's version contains in-frame clones alone and is incomplete. This table holds 200,000 to 250,000 clones, 90% to 95% found once. This clonotype was obtained from an adult who received the MenACWY meningococcal vaccine as a control. The sequencing used peripheral blood, collected 28 days after the second dose of the MenACWY control vaccine. The genes are TRBV7-2 and TRBJ1-2, with D perhaps TRBD1 (5 bases). The CDR3 reads CASSPVGGDYGYTF. CDR3 bases: TGTGCCAGCAGCCCGGTCGGGGGTGACTATGGCTACACCTTC.